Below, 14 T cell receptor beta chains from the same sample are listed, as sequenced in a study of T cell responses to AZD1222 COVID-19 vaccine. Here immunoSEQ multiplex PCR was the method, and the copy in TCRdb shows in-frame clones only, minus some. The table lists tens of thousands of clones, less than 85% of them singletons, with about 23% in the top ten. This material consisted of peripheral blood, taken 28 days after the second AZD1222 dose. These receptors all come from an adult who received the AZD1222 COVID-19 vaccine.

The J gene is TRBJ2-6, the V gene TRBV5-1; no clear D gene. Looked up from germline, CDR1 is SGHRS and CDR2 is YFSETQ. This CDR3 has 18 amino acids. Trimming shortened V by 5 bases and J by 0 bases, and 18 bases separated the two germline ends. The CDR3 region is CASSGASTVVSGANVLTF. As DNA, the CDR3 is TGCGCCAGCAGTGGTGCCTCGACGGTAGTCTCTGGGGCCAACGTCCTGACTTTC.

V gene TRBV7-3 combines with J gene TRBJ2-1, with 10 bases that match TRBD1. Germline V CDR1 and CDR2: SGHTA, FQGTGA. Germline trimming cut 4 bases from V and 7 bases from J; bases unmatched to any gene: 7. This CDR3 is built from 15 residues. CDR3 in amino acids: CASSWTGGGMNEQFF. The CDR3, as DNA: TGTGCCAGCAGCTGGACAGGGGGTGGCATGAATGAGCAGTTCTTC.

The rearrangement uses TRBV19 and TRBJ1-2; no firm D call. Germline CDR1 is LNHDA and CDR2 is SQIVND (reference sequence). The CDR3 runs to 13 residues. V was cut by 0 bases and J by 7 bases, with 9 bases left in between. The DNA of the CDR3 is TGTGCCAGTAGTATAGACGCTCACGGTGGCTACACCTTC. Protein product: CASSIDAHGGYTF.

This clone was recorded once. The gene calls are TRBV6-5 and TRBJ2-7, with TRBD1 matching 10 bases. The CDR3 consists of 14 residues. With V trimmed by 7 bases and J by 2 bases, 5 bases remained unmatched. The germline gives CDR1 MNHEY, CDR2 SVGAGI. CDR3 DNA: TGTGCCAGCATTCGGGACAGGGGAACCTACGAGCAGTACTTC. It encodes CASIRDRGTYEQYF.

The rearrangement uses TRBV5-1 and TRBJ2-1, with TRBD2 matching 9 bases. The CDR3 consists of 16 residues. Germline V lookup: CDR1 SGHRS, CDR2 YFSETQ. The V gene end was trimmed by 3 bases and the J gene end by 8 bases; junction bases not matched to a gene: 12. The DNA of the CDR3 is TGCGCCAGCAGCTCCCGGACTAGCGAGCAGGGTGATGAGCAGTTCTTC. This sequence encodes CASSSRTSEQGDEQFF.

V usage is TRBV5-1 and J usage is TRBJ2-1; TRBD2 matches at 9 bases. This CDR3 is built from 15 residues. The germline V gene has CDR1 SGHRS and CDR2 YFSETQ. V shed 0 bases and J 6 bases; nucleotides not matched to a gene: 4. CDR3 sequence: CASSLVLAGTNEQFF. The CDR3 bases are TGCGCCAGCAGCTTGGTGCTAGCGGGGACCAATGAGCAGTTCTTC.

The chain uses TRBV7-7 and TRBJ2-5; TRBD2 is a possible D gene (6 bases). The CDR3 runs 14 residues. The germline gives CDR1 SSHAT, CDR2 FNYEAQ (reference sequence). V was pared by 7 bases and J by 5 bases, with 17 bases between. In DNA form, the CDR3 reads TGTGCCAGCACTCCGGGACTTTGGGGCGAGACCCAGTACTTC. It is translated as CASTPGLWGETQYF.

CDR3 sequence (DNA): TGTGCCAGCAGGGGGGACGGAATCTATGGCTACACCTTC. Residues: CASRGDGIYGYTF. The V call is TRBV2, the J call TRBJ1-2, with D maybe TRBD1 (5 bases). Per germline, CDR1 SNHLY and CDR2 FYNNEI. CDR3 length equals 13 residues. Trimming left V 6 bases short and J 4 bases short, with 12 bases between.

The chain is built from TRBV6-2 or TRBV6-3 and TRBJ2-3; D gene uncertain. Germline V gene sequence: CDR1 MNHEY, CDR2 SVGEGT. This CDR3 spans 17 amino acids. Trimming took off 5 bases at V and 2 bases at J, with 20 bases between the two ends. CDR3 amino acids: CASSPGPQQRFTDTQYF. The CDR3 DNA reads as TGTGCCAGCAGTCCCGGACCCCAACAACGATTCACAGATACGCAGTATTTT.

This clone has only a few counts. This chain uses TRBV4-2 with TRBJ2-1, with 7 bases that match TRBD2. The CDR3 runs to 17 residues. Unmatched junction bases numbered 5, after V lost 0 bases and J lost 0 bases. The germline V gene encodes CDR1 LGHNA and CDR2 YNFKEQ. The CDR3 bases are TGTGCCAGCAGCCAAGATCGGGGAGGGAGCTCCTACAATGAGCAGTTCTTC. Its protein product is CASSQDRGGSSYNEQFF.

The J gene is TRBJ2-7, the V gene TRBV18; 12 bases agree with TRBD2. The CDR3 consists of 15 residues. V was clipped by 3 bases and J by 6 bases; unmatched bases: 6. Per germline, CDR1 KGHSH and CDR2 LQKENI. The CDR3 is CASSPPLAGGLEQYF. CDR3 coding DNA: TGTGCCAGCTCACCGCCACTAGCGGGGGGTCTCGAGCAGTACTTC. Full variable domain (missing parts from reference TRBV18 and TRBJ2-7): NAGVMQNPRHLVRRRGQEARLRCSPMKGHSHVYWYRQLPEEGLKFMVYLQKENIIDESGMPKERFSAEFPKEGPSILRIQQVVRGDSAAYFCASSPPLAGGLEQYFGPGTRLTVT.

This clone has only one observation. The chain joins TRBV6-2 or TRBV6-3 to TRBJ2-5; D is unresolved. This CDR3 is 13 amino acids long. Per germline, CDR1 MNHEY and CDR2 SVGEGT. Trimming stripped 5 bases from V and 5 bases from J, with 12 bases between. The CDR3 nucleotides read TGTGCCAGCAGTCCGCCTTTTAGCGAGACCCAGTACTTC. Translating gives CASSPPFSETQYF.

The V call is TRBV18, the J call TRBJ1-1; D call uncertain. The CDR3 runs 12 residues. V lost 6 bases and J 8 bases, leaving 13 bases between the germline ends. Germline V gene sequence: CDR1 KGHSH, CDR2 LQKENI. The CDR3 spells CASSFRESEAFF. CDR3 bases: TGTGCCAGCTCCTTCCGGGAGTCCGAAGCTTTCTTT.

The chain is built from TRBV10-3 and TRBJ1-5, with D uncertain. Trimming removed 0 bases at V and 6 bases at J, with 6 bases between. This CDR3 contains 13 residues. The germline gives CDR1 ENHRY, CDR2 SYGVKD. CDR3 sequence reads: CAISESRSQPQHF. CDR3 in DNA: TGTGCCATCAGTGAGTCGCGGAGTCAGCCCCAGCATTTT.